Given below is one T cell receptor beta chain in context. The antigen is undetermined. A multiplex PCR was run with 60 Vbeta primers and 13 Jbeta primers. This table comes from immunoSEQ multiplex PCR, and its TCRdb copy is limited to in-frame clones, with some not included. The table includes roughly 150,000 clones, approximately 88% detected once. The sample comes from a study of cytomegalovirus exposure and HLA in healthy donors. Study-wide context: Most genotyped donors, roughly 83% of more than 300, had Caucasian-associated genetic ancestry. Study observations and caveats: The investigators catalogued 180 or so TCR beta chains as cytomegalovirus-associated. Links to common viral pathogens appeared, in a later analysis, for several of the most significant clusters. Later, TCR association rates were found to vary by HLA locus, highest for DRB1 and lowest for HLA-C.

Germline V lookup: CDR1 MDHEN, CDR2 SYDVKM. The V and J ends lost 2 bases and 3 bases, in that order; junction bases with no gene match: 8. CDR3 size: 17 residues. Material for sequencing was PBMCs. The rearrangement joins TRBV28 to TRBJ2-5, with 11 bases aligning to TRBD1. The sequence came from a woman under 30 in good health and CMV-seronegative. In DNA form, the CDR3 reads TGTGCCAGCAGTTTACATTGGACAGGGGGCATAGAAGAGACCCAGTACTTC. It specifies CASSLHWTGGIEETQYF.